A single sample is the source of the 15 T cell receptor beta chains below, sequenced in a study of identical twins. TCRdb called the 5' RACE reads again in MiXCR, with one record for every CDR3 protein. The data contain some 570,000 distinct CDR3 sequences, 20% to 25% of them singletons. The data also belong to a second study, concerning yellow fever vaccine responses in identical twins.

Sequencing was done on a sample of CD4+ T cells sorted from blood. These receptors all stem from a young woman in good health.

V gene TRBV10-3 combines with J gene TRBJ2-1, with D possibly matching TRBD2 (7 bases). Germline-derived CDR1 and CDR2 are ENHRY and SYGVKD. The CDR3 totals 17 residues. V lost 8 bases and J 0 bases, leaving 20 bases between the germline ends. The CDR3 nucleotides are TGTGCCATCCCCAAAGGGGGGGCGGGGGCCTCCTACAATGAGCAGTTCTTC. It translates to CAIPKGGAGASYNEQFF.

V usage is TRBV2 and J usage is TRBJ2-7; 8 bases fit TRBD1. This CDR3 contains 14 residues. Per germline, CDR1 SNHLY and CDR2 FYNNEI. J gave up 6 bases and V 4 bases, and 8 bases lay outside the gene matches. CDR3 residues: CASSALTTGGEQYV. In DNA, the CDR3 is TGTGCCAGCAGTGCCCTGACTACAGGGGGCGAGCAGTACGTC.

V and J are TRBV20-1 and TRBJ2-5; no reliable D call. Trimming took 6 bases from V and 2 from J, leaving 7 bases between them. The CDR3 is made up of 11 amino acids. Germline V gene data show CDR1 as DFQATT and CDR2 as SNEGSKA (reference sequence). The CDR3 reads CSAGRQETQYF. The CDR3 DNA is TGCAGTGCGGGTCGACAAGAGACCCAGTACTTC.

The CDR3 sequence: CASSQWTSGSLNIQYF. The CDR3 DNA follows: TGTGCCAGCAGCCAATGGACTAGCGGCAGCCTAAACATTCAGTACTTC. The chain links TRBV14 to TRBJ2-4; 10 bases are shared with TRBD2. The CDR3 is 16 amino acids. Trimming took 2 bases from V and 6 from J; bases not matched to a gene: 7. Germline CDR1 reads SGHDN; CDR2 reads FVKESK.

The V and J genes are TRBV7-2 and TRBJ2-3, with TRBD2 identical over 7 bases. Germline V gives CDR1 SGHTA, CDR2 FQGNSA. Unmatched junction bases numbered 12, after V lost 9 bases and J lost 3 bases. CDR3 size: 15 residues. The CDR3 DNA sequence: TGTGCCAGGGGGCTAGGGGCGGGAGCAACAGATACGCAGTATTTT. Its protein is CARGLGAGATDTQYF.

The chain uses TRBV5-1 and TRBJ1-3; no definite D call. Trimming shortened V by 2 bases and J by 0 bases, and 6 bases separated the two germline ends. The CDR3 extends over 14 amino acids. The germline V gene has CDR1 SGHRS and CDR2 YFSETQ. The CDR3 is CASSLRNSGNTIYF. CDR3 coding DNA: TGCGCCAGCAGCTTACGAAACTCTGGAAACACCATATATTTT.

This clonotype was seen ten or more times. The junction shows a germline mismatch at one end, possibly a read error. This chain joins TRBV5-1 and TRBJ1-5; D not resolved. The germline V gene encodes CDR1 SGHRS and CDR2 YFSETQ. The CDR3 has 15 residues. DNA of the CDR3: TGTGCCAGCAGTTTAGAGGGCTATAGCAATCAGCCCCAGCATTTT. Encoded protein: CASSLEGYSNQPQHF.

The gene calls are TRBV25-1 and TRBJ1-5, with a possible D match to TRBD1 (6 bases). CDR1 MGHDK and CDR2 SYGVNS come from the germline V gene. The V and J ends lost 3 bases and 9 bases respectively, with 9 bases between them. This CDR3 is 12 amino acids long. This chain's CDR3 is CASSESGVPQHF. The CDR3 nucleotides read TGTGCCAGCAGTGAGTCAGGGGTGCCCCAGCATTTT.

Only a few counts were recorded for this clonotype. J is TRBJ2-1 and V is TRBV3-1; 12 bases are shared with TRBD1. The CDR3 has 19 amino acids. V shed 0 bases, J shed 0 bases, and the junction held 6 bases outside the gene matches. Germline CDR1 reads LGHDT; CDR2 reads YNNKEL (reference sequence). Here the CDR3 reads CASSQDVLGQGASYNEQFF. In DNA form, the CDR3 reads TGTGCCAGCAGCCAAGATGTGTTGGGACAGGGGGCCTCCTACAATGAGCAGTTCTTC.

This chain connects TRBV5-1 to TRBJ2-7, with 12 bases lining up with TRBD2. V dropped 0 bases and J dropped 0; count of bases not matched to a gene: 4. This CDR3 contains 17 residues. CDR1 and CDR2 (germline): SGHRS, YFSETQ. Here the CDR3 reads CASSLDPGLAGSYEQYF. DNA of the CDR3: TGCGCCAGCAGCTTGGACCCGGGACTAGCGGGCTCCTACGAGCAGTACTTC. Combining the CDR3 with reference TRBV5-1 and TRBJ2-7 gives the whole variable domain KAGVTQTPRYLIKTRGQQVTLSCSPISGHRSVSWYQQTPGQGLQFLFEYFSETQRNKGNFPGRFSGRQFSNSRSEMNVSTLELGDSALYLCASSLDPGLAGSYEQYFGPGTRLTVT.

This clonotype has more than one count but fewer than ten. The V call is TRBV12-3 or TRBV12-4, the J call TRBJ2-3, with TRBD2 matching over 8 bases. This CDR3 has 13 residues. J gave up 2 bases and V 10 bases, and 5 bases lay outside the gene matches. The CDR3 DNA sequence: TGTGCCATCGCGCGGGGGGTCACAGATACGCAGTATTTT. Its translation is CAIARGVTDTQYF.

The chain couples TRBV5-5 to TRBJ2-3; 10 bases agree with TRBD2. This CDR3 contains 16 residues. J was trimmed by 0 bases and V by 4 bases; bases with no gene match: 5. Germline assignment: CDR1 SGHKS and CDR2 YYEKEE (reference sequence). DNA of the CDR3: TGTGCCAGCAGCCCGCTAGCGGGGGATAGCACAGATACGCAGTATTTT. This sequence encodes CASSPLAGDSTDTQYF.

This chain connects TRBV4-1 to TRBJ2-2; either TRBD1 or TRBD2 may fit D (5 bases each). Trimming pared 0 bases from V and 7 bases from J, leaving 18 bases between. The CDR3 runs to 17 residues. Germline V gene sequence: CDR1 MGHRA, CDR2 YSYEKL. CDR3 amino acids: CASSQDRDRRSSGELFF. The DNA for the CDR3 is TGCGCCAGCAGCCAAGACCGGGACCGAAGGTCCAGCGGGGAGCTGTTTTTT.

Here the CDR3 reads CASASNLGQIQETQYF. DNA for the CDR3: TGTGCCAGCGCCTCGAACTTGGGACAGATACAAGAGACCCAGTACTTC. This chain joins TRBV2 and TRBJ2-5; 7 nucleotides align to TRBD1. Germline V gene sequence: CDR1 SNHLY, CDR2 FYNNEI. V lost 8 bases to trimming and J lost 2 bases; unmatched junction nucleotides: 14. The CDR3 extends over 16 amino acids.

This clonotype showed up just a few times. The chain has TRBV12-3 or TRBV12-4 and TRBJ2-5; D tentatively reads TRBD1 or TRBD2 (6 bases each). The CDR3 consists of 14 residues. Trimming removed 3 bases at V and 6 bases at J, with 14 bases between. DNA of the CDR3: TGTGCCAGCAGTTTCGGGGGCCCCTCGCAGACCCAGTACTTC. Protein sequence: CASSFGGPSQTQYF.